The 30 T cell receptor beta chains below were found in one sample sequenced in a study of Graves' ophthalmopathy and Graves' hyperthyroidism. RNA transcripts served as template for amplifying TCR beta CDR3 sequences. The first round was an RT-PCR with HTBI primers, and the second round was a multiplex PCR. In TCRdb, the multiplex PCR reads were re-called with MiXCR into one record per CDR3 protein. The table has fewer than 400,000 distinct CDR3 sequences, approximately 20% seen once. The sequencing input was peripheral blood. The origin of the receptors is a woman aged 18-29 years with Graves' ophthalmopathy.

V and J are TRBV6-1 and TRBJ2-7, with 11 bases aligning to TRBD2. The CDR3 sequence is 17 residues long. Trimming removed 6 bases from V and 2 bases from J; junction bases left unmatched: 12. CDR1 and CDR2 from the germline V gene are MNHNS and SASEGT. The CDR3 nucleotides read TGTGCCAGCAGACCCGGGCTAGCGGGAGGCGTCGCCTACGAGCAGTACTTC. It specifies CASRPGLAGGVAYEQYF.

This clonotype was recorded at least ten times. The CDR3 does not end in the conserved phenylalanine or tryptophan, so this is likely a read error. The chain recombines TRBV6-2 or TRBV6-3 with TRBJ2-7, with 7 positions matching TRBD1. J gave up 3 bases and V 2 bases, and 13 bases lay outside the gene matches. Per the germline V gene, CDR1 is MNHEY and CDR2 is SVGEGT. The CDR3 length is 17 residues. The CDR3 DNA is TGTGCCAGCAGTTACCGGTCCGCCGGGACAGAGTTCTACGAGCAGTACTCC. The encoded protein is CASSYRSAGTEFYEQYS.

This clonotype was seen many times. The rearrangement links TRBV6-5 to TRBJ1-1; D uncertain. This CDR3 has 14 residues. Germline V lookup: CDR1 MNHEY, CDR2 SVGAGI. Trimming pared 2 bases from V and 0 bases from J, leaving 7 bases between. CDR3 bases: TGTGCCAGCAGTTACGAGGGTCTGAACACTGAAGCTTTCTTT. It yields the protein CASSYEGLNTEAFF.

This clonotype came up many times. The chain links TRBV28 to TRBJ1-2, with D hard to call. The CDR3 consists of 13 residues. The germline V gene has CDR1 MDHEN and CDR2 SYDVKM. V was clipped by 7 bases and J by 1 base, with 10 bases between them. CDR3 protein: CASTPALNYGYTF. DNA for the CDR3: TGTGCCAGCACTCCCGCGCTTAACTATGGCTACACCTTC.

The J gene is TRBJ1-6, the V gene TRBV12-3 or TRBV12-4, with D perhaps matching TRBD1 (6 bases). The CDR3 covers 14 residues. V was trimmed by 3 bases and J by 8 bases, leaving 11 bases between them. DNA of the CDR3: TGTGCCAGCAGTTTCCAGGGGTTAGATTCACCCCTCCACTTT. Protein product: CASSFQGLDSPLHF.

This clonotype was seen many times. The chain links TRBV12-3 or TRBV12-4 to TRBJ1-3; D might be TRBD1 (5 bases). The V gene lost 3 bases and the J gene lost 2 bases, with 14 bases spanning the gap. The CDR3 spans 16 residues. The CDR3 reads CASSFPETETGNTIYF. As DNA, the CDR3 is TGTGCCAGCAGTTTCCCCGAGACAGAGACTGGAAACACCATATATTTT.

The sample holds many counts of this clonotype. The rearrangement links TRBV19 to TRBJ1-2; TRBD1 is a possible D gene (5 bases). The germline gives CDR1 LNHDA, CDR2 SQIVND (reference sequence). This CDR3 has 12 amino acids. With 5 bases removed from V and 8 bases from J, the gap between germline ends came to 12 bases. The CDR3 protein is CASSRDGRGYTF. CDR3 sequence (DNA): TGTGCCAGTAGTCGGGACGGACGGGGCTACACCTTC.

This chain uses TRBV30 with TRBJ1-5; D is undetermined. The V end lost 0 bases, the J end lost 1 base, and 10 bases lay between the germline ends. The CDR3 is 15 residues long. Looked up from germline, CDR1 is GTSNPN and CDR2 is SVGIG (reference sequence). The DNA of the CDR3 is TGTGCCTGGAGTGTACCGGGATCCAGCAATCAGCCCCAGCATTTT. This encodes CAWSVPGSSNQPQHF.

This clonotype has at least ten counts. In DNA, the CDR3 is TGTGCCAGCAGCTTAGAAGGGGGCGCCTGGGAGACCCAGTACTTC. This translates into CASSLEGGAWETQYF. The gene calls are TRBV7-2 and TRBJ2-5, with 7 bases matching TRBD1. CDR3 length: 15 residues. J lost 5 bases, V lost 1 base, and 7 bases had no gene match. CDR1 is SGHTA, CDR2 FQGNSA, per germline.

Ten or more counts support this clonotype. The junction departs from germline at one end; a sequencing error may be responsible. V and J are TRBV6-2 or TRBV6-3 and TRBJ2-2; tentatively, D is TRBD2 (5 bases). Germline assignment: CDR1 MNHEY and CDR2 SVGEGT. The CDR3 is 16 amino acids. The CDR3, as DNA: TGTGCCAGCACCGAGGGTAGAGGAGTTTACACCGGGAAGCTGTTTTTT. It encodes CASTEGRGVYTGKLFF.

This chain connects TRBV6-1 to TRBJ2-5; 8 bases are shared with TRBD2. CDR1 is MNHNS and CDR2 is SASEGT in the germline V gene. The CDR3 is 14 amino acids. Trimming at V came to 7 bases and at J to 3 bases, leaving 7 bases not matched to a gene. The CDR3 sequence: CASTKSSGKETQYF. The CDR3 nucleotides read TGTGCCAGCACCAAAAGTAGCGGGAAAGAGACCCAGTACTTC.

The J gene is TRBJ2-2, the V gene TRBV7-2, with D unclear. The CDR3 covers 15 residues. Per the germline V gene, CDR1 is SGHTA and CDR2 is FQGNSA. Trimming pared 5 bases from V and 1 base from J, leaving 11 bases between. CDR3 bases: TGTGCCAGCAGCCATGACGGGTTGAACACCGGGGAGCTGTTTTTT. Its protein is CASSHDGLNTGELFF.

This chain's CDR3 is CASSSGPLAHSYEQYF. The CDR3 DNA sequence: TGTGCCAGCAGTTCCGGGCCTCTAGCGCACTCCTACGAGCAGTACTTC. This sequence joins TRBV12-3 or TRBV12-4 and TRBJ2-7, with a weak D call TRBD2 (6 bases). The V gene lost 4 bases and the J gene lost 0 bases, with 16 bases spanning the gap. The CDR3 covers 16 residues.

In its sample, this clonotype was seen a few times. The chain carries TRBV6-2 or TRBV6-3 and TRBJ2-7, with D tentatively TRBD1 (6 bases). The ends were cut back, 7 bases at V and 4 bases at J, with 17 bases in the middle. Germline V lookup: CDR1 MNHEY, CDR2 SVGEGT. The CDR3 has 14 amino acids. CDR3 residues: CASTYGGRGYEQYF. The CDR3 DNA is TGTGCCAGCACCTACGGCGGAAGGGGGTACGAGCAGTACTTC.

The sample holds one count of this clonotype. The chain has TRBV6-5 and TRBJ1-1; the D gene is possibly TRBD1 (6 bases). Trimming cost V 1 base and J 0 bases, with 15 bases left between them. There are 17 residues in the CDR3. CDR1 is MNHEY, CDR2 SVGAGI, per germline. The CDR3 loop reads CASSYLRAGVLNTEAFF. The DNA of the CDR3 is TGTGCCAGCAGTTACTTACGCGCAGGGGTTTTGAACACTGAAGCTTTCTTT.

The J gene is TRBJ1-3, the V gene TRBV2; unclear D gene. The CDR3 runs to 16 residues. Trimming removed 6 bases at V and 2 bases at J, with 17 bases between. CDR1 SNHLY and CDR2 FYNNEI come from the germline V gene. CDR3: CASSPGLPTTGNTIYF. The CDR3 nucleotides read TGTGCCAGCAGCCCCGGACTACCAACCACTGGAAACACCATATATTTT.

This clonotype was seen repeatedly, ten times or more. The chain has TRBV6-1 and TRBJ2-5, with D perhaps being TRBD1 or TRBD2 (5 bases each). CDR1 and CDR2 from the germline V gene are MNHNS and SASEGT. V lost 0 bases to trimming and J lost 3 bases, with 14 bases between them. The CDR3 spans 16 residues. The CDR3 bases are TGTGCCAGCAGTGAAGCTCCAGGGACGGGGAAAGAGACCCAGTACTTC. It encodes CASSEAPGTGKETQYF.

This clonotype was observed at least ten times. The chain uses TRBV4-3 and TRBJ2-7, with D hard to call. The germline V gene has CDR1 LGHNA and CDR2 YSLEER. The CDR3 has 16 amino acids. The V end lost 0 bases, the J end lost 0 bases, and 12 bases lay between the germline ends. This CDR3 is CASSQDSGTFSYEQYF. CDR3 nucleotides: TGCGCCAGCAGCCAAGATAGTGGTACCTTCTCCTACGAGCAGTACTTC.

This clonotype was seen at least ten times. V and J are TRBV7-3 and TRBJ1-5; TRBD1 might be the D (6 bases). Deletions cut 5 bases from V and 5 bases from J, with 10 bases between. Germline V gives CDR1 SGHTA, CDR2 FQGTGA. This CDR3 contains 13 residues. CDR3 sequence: CASSKDSYQPQHF. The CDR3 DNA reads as TGTGCCAGCAGCAAGGACAGCTATCAGCCCCAGCATTTT.

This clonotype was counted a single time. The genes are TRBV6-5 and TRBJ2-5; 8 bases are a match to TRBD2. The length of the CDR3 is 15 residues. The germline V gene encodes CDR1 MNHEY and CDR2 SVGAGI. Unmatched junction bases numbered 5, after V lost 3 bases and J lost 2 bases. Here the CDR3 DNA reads TGTGCCAGCAGTTATAGGTCTAGCGGGCAAGAGACCCAGTACTTC. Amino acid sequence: CASSYRSSGQETQYF.

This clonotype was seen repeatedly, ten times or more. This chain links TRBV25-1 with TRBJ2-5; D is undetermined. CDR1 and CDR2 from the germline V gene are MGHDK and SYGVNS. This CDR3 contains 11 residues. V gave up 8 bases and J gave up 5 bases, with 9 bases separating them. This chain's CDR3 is CASAIGETQYF. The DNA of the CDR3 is TGTGCCAGCGCAATTGGGGAGACCCAGTACTTC. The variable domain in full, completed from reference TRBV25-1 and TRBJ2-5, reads EADIYQTPRYLVIGTGKKITLECSQTMGHDKMYWYQQDPGMELHLIHYSYGVNSTEKGDLSSESTVSRIRTEHFPLTLESARPSHTSQYLCASAIGETQYFGPGTRLLVL.

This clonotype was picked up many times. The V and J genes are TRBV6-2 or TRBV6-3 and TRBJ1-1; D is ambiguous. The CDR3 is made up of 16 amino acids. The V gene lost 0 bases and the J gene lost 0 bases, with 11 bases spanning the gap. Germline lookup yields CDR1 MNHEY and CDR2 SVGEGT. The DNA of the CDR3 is TGTGCCAGCAGTTACTCTCTCGGCAGCATGAACACTGAAGCTTTCTTT. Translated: CASSYSLGSMNTEAFF.

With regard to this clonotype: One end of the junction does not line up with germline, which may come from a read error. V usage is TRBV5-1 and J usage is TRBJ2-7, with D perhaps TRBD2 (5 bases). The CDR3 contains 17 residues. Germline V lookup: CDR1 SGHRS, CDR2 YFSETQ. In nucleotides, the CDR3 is TGCGCCAGCAGGCGGCAGTTACAAGCGGATCGCTCCTACGAGCAGTGCTTC. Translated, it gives CASRRQLQADRSYEQCF.

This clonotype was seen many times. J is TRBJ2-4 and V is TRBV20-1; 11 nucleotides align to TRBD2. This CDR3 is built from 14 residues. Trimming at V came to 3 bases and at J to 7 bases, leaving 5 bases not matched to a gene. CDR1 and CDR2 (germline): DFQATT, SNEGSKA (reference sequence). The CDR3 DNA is TGCAGTGCTAGGGTACTAGCGGGAGTGAACATTCAGTACTTC. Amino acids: CSARVLAGVNIQYF.

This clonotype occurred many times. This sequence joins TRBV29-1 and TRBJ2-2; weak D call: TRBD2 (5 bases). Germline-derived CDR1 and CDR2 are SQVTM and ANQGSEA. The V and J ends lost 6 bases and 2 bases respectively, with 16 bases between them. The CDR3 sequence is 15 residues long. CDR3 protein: CSVRPGSGNTGELFF. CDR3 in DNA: TGCAGCGTACGACCCGGGTCGGGAAACACCGGGGAGCTGTTTTTT.

CDR3: CASSRANSPYPYGYTF. The CDR3 DNA reads as TGCGCCAGCAGCAGGGCGAACAGCCCTTACCCGTATGGCTACACCTTC. The chain combines TRBV5-1 with TRBJ1-2; D is ambiguous. Trimming shortened V by 4 bases and J by 5 bases, and 21 bases separated the two germline ends. This CDR3 spans 16 amino acids. Germline V gene lookup returns CDR1 SGHRS and CDR2 YFSETQ. Full variable domain (rest looked up from reference TRBV5-1 and TRBJ1-2): KAGVTQTPRYLIKTRGQQVTLSCSPISGHRSVSWYQQTPGQGLQFLFEYFSETQRNKGNFPGRFSGRQFSNSRSEMNVSTLELGDSALYLCASSRANSPYPYGYTFGSGTRLTVV.

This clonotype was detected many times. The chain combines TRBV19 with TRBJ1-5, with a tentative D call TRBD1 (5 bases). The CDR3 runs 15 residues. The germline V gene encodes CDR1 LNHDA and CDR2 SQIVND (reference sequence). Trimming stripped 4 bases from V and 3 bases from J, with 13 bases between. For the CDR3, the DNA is TGTGCCAGTAGTACAGGGACCTTTACCAATCAGCCCCAGCATTTT. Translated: CASSTGTFTNQPQHF.

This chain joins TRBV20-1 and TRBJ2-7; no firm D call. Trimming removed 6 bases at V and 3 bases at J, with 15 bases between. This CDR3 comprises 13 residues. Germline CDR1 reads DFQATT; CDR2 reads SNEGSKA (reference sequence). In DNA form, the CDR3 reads TGCAGTGCCCCCGGGTCGGCGGACTACGAGCAGTACTTC. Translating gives CSAPGSADYEQYF.

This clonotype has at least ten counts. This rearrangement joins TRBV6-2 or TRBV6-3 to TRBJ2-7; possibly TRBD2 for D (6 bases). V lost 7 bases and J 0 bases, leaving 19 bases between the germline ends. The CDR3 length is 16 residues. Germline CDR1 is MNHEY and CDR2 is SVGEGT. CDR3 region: CASTSPSAESSYEQYF. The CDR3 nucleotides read TGTGCCAGCACCAGCCCTAGCGCAGAGAGCTCCTACGAGCAGTACTTC.

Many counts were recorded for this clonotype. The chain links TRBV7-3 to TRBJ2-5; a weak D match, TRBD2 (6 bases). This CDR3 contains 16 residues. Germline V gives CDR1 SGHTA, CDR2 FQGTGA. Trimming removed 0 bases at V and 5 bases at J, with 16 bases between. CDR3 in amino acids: CASSLTPAGNLETQYF. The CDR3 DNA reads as TGTGCCAGCAGCTTAACGCCAGCGGGTAATTTGGAGACCCAGTACTTC.